The clone carrying this TCR beta chain has a single count. This sample is drawn from a study of blood T cell repertoires in COVID-19. Looking at the study overall: Collection of acute and convalescent COVID-19 samples took place in the United States, Italy and Spain. PBMCs, B-cell-depleted T cells, or T cells were the source of the cDNA or gDNA that made up the material.

Everyone who took part was roughly 18 to 100 years old, and they came from fewer than 25 US areas. Looked up from germline, CDR1 is GTSNPN and CDR2 is SVGIG (reference sequence). Trimming removed 3 bases from V and 3 bases from J, with 8 bases in between. This CDR3 contains 13 residues. This table comes from immunoSEQ multiplex PCR, and its TCRdb copy is limited to in-frame clones, with some not included. The table has around 420,000 clones, around 90% seen once. The rearrangement uses TRBV30 and TRBJ1-4; D is undetermined. Material for sequencing was PBMCs or T cells enriched from blood (not recorded which). This receptor was identified in a woman aged 40 to 50 with acute COVID-19. This CDR3 is CAWRESSNEKLFF. In DNA form, the CDR3 reads TGTGCCTGGAGGGAGAGTTCTAATGAAAAACTGTTTTTT. Based on the CDR3 plus reference TRBV30 and TRBJ1-4, the full variable domain is SQTIHQWPATLVQPVGSPLSLECTVEGTSNPNLYWYRQAAGRGLQLLFYSVGIGQISSEVPQNLSASRPQDRQFILSSKKLLLSDSGFYLCAWRESSNEKLFFGSGTQLSVL.